The clone carrying this TCR beta chain was observed at least ten times. Time point defined: longitudinal time-point 2. Unsorted libraries used 2 million PBMCs kept at -80 degrees C. This sample was taken from a study of neurological immune-mediated disorders. Each CDR3 protein is one row after TCRdb ran MiXCR on the 5' RACE reads. The sample has tens of thousands of distinct CDR3 sequences; 8.5% to 10% are singletons. This clonotype was sampled from a young man in good health. What was sequenced was PBMCs.

CDR3 loop: CASGLAVYNEQFF. In DNA, the CDR3 is TGTGCCAGTGGACTAGCGGTCTACAATGAGCAGTTCTTC. This chain joins TRBV6-1 and TRBJ2-1; 10 bases align to TRBD2. J gave up 3 bases and V 9 bases, and 2 bases lay outside the gene matches. Germline V gene sequence: CDR1 MNHNS, CDR2 SASEGT. This CDR3 comprises 13 residues.